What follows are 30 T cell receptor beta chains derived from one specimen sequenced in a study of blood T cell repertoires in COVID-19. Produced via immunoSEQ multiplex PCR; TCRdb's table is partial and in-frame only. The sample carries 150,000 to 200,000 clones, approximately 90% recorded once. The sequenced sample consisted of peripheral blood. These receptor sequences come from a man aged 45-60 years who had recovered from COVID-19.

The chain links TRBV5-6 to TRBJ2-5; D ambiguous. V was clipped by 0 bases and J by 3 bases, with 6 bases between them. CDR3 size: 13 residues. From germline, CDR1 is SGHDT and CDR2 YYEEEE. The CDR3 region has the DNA TGTGCCAGCAGCTTGGGACTCAAAGAGACCCAGTACTTC. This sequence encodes CASSLGLKETQYF.

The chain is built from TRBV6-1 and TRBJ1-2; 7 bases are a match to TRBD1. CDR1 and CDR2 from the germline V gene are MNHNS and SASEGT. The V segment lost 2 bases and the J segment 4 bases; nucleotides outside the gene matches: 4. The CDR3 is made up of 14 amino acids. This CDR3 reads CASSETGASYGYTF. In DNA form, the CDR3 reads TGTGCCAGCAGTGAAACAGGGGCGAGCTATGGCTACACCTTC.

The chain's CDR3 is CASSPRNRGEDEQYF. The CDR3 region has the DNA TGCGCCAGCAGCCCCCGGAACAGGGGGGAGGACGAGCAGTACTTC. The chain combines TRBV5-1 with TRBJ2-7, with 8 bases aligning to TRBD1. Trimming removed 4 bases from V and 5 bases from J; junction bases left unmatched: 11. Per germline, CDR1 SGHRS and CDR2 YFSETQ. The CDR3 is 15 residues long.

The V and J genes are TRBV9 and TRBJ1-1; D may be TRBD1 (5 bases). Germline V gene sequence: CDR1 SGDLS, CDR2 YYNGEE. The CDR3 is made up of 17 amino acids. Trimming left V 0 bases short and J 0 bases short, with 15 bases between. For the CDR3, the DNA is TGTGCCAGCAGCGTAGCTGGGGCAGGGATCATGAACACTGAAGCTTTCTTT. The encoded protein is CASSVAGAGIMNTEAFF.

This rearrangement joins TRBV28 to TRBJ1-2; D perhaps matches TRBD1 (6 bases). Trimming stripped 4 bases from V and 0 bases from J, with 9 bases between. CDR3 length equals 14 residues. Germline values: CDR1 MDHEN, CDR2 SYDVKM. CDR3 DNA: TGTGCCAGCAGTTGGGACAAAACTAACTATGGCTACACCTTC. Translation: CASSWDKTNYGYTF.

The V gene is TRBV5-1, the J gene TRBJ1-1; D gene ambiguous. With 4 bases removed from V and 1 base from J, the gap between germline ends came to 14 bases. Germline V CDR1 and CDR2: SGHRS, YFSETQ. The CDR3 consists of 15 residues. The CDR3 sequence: CASSTSVEGNTEAFF. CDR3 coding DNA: TGCGCCAGCAGCACCTCCGTTGAGGGGAACACTGAAGCTTTCTTT.

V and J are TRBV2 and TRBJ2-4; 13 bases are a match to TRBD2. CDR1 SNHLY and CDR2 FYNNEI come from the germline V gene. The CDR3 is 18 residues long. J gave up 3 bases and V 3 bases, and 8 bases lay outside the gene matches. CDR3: CASSDGLAGVGGKNIQYF. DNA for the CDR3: TGTGCCAGCAGTGATGGACTAGCGGGAGTTGGTGGCAAAAACATTCAGTACTTC.

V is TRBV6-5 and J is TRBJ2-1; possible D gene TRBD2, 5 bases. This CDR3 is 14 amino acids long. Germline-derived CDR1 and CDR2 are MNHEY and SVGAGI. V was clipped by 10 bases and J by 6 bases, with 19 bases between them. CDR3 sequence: CATQSPGRVNEQFF. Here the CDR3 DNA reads TGTGCCACCCAATCCCCGGGAAGGGTCAATGAGCAGTTCTTC.

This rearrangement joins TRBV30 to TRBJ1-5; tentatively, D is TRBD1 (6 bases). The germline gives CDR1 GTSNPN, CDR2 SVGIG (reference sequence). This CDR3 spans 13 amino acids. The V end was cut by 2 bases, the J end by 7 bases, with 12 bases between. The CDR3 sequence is CAWSPQGQQPQHF. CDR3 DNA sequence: TGTGCCTGGAGTCCACAGGGACAACAGCCCCAGCATTTT.

Here the CDR3 reads CASSLLRTGEETQYF. The CDR3 region has the DNA TGTGCCAGCAGCTTGTTGCGAACAGGGGAAGAGACCCAGTACTTC. V usage is TRBV5-6 and J usage is TRBJ2-5; 7 bases align to TRBD1. The CDR3 is made up of 15 amino acids. Germline-derived CDR1 and CDR2 are SGHDT and YYEEEE. Trimming cost V 1 base and J 3 bases; bases outside gene matches: 6.

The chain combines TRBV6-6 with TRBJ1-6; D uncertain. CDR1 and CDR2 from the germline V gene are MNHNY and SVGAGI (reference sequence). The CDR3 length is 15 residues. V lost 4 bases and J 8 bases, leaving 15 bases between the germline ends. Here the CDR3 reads CASSLLPGTDSPLHF. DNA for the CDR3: TGTGCCAGCAGTTTACTCCCGGGTACCGATTCACCCCTCCACTTT.

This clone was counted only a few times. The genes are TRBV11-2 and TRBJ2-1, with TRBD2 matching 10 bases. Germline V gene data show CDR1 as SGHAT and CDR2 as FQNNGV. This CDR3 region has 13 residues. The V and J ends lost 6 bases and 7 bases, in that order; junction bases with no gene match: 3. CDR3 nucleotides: TGTGCCAGCAGAGCGGGGGGGCGGAATGAGCAGTTCTTC. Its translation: CASRAGGRNEQFF.

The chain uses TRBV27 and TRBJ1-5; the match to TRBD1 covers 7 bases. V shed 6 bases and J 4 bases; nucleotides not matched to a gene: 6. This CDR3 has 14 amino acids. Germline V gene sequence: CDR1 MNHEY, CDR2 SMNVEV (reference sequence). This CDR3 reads CASRRTGANQPQHF. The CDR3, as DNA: TGTGCCAGCAGAAGAACAGGGGCGAATCAGCCCCAGCATTTT.

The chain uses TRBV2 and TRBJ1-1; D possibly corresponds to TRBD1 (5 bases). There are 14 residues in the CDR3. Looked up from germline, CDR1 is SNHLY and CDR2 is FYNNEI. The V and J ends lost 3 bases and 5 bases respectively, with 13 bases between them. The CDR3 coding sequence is TGTGCCAGCAGTGAGGGAATAAGGGGTACTGAAGCTTTCTTT. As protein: CASSEGIRGTEAFF.

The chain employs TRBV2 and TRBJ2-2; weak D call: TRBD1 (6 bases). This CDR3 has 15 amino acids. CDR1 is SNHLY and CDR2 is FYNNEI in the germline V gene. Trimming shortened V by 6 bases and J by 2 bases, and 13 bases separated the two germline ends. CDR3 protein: CASSSSGTNTGELFF. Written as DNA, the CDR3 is TGTGCCAGCAGCAGTTCCGGGACAAACACCGGGGAGCTGTTTTTT. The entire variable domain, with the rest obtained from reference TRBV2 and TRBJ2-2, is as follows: EPEVTQTPSHQVTQMGQEVILRCVPISNHLYFYWYRQILGQKVEFLVSFYNNEISEKSEIFDDQFSVERPDGSNFTLKIRSTKLEDSAMYFCASSSSGTNTGELFFGEGSRLTVL.

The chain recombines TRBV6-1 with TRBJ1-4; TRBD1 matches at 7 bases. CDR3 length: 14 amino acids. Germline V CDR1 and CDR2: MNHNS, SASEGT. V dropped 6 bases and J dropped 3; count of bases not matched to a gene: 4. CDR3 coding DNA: TGTGCCAGCAGACTGGGACAGTCTAATGAAAAACTGTTTTTT. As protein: CASRLGQSNEKLFF.

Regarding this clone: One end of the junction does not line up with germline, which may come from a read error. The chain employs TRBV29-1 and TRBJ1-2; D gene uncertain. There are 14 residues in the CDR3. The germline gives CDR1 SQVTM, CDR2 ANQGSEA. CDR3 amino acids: CSVQERRANYGYTF. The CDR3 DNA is TGCAGCGTTCAAGAAAGGAGAGCTAACTATGGCTACACCTTC.

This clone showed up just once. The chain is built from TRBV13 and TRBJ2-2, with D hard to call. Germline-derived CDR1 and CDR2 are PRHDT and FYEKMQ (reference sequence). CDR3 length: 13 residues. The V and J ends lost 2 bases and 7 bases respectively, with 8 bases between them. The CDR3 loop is CASSLTSFGELFF. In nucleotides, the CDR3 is TGTGCCAGCAGCTTAACATCTTTCGGGGAGCTGTTTTTT.

The CDR3 here is CASSPDRVRGYTF. The CDR3 DNA sequence: TGCGCCAGCAGCCCCGACAGGGTAAGGGGCTACACCTTC. This chain links TRBV5-1 with TRBJ1-2; 7 bases line up with TRBD1. This CDR3 spans 13 amino acids. Unmatched junction bases numbered 8, after V lost 4 bases and J lost 8 bases. CDR1 is SGHRS and CDR2 is YFSETQ in the germline V gene.

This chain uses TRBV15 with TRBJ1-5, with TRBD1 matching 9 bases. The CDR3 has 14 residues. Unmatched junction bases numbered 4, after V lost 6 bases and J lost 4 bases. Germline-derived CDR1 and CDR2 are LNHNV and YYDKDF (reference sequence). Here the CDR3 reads CATSRDRENQPQHF. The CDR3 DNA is TGTGCCACCAGTCGGGACAGGGAGAATCAGCCCCAGCATTTT. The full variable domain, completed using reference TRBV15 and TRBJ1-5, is DAMVIQNPRYQVTQFGKPVTLSCSQTLNHNVMYWYQQKSSQAPKLLFHYYDKDFNNEADTPDNFQSRRPNTSFCFLDIRSPGLGDTAMYLCATSRDRENQPQHFGDGTRLSIL.

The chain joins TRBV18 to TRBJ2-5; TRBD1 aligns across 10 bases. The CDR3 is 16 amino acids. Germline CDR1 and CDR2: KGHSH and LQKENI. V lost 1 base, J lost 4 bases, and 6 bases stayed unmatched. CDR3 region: CASSPLGQGERETQYF. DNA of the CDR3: TGTGCCAGCTCACCACTCGGACAGGGGGAACGAGAGACCCAGTACTTC.

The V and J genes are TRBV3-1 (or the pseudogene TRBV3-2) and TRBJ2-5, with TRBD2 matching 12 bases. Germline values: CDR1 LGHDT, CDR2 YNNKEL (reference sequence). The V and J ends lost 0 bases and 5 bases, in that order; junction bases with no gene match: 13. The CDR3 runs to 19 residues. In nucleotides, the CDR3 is TGTGCCAGCAGCCAAGATCTGGGGCTAGCGGGGGGGGCCGCGGAGACCCAGTACTTC. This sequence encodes CASSQDLGLAGGAAETQYF.

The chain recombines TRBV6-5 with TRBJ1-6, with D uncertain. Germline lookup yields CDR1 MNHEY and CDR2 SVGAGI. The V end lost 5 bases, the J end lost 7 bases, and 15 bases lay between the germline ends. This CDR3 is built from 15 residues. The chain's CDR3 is CASSLAGLWNSPLHF. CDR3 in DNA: TGTGCCAGCAGTCTTGCCGGTTTGTGGAATTCACCCCTCCACTTT.

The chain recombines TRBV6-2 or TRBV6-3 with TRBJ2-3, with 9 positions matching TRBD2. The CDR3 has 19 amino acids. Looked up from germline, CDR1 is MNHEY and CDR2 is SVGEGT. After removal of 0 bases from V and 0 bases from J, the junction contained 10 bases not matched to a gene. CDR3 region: CASSYSTSSGISSTDTQYF. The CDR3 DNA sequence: TGTGCCAGCAGTTACTCGACGTCTAGCGGGATCAGTAGCACAGATACGCAGTATTTT.

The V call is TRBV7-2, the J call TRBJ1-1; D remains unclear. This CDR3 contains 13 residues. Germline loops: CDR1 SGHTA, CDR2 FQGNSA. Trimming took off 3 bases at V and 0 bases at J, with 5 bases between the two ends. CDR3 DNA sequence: TGTGCCAGCAGCTTTAGCATGAACACTGAAGCTTTCTTT. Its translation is CASSFSMNTEAFF.

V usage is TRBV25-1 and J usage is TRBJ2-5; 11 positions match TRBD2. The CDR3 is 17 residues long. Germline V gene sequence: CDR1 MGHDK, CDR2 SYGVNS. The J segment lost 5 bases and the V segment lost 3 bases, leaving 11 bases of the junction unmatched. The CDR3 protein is CASSDPFSGGAGETQYF. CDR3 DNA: TGTGCCAGCAGTGACCCATTTAGCGGGGGGGCAGGCGAGACCCAGTACTTC.

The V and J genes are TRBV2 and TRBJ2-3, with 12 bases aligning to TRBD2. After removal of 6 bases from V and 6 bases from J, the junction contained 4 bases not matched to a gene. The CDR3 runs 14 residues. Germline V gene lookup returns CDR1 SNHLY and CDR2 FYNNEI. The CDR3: CASSLTSGRDTQYF. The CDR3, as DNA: TGTGCCAGCAGCCTAACTAGCGGGAGGGATACGCAGTATTTT. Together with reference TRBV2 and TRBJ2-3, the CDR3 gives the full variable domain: EPEVTQTPSHQVTQMGQEVILRCVPISNHLYFYWYRQILGQKVEFLVSFYNNEISEKSEIFDDQFSVERPDGSNFTLKIRSTKLEDSAMYFCASSLTSGRDTQYFGPGTRLTVL.

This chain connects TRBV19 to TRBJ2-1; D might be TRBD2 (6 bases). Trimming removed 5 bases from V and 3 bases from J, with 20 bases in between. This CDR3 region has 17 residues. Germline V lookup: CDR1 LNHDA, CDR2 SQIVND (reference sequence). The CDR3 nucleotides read TGTGCCAGTAGTGTTACTTCATCCGGGACTCTCTACAATGAGCAGTTCTTC. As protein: CASSVTSSGTLYNEQFF.

The CDR3 loop is CASGGALKADTQYF. CDR3 bases: TGCGCCAGCGGAGGGGCCCTTAAGGCAGATACGCAGTATTTT. The chain links TRBV4-3 to TRBJ2-3; a possible D gene is TRBD2 (6 bases). Per the germline V gene, CDR1 is LGHNA and CDR2 is YSLEER. V was trimmed by 8 bases and J by 4 bases, leaving 16 bases between them. The CDR3 contains 14 residues.

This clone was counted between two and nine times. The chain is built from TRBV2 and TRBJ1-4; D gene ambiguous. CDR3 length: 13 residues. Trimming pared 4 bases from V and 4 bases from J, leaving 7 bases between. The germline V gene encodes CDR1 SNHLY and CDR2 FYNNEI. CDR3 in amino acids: CASSVADNEKLFF. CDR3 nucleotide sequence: TGTGCCAGCAGTGTGGCAGATAATGAAAAACTGTTTTTT.